The next 17 T cell receptor beta chains were all read from a single sample in a study of cytomegalovirus exposure and HLA in healthy donors. Only in-frame clones appear in the TCRdb table, and some are missing; sequencing was by immunoSEQ multiplex PCR. The sample shows more than 150,000 clones, 80% to 85% of them seen only once. The source material was PBMCs. All receptors come from a woman younger than 35 in good health and CMV-seropositive.

This clone was picked up a small number of times. V and J are TRBV5-1 and TRBJ1-2; 8 positions match TRBD1. The CDR3 runs 11 residues. The germline gives CDR1 SGHRS, CDR2 YFSETQ. V lost 8 bases, J lost 4 bases, and 1 base stayed unmatched. The CDR3 region is CASTGGYGYTF. CDR3 DNA sequence: TGCGCCAGTACAGGGGGCTATGGCTACACCTTC.

The J gene is TRBJ2-7, the V gene TRBV2; 10 bases are a match to TRBD1. CDR1 SNHLY and CDR2 FYNNEI come from the germline V gene. The CDR3 covers 16 residues. The V segment lost 6 bases and the J segment 2 bases; nucleotides outside the gene matches: 10. CDR3 nucleotide sequence: TGTGCCAGCAGCCAACCGGGACAGGGGATCACCTACGAGCAGTACTTC. It encodes CASSQPGQGITYEQYF.

The chain combines TRBV9 with TRBJ2-1, with TRBD2 matching 11 bases. Germline CDR1 SGDLS, CDR2 YYNGEE. The CDR3 totals 16 residues. V gave up 1 base and J gave up 6 bases; unmatched junction bases: 6. In DNA form, the CDR3 reads TGTGCCAGCAGCGTACTGACTAGCGGGGCTTTCAATGAGCAGTTCTTC. Its protein is CASSVLTSGAFNEQFF.

The chain employs TRBV7-2 and TRBJ2-7, with D perhaps TRBD2 (6 bases). The germline V and J ends were trimmed by 5 bases and 2 bases, with 13 bases remaining between them. CDR1 is SGHTA and CDR2 is FQGNSA in the germline V gene. The CDR3 spans 14 residues. The CDR3 DNA sequence: TGTGCCAGCAGCCGGGACTTCCCTCCCTACGAGCAGTACTTC. Translating it yields CASSRDFPPYEQYF. The variable domain in full, with the rest retrieved from reference TRBV7-2 and TRBJ2-7, is GAGVSQSPSNKVTEKGKDVELRCDPISGHTALYWYRQSLGQGLEFLIYFQGNSAPDKSGLPSDRFSAERTGGSVSTLTIQRTQQEDSAVYLCASSRDFPPYEQYFGPGTRLTVT.

The chain links TRBV4-2 to TRBJ1-1; the D is unclear. Germline V gene data show CDR1 as LGHNA and CDR2 as YNFKEQ. This CDR3 spans 14 amino acids. Trimming took off 0 bases at V and 6 bases at J, with 11 bases between the two ends. In DNA, the CDR3 is TGTGCCAGCAGCCAAGATCTAGATACGTCTGAAGCTTTCTTT. It yields the protein CASSQDLDTSEAFF.

The chain employs TRBV5-1 and TRBJ2-3; 9 positions agree with TRBD2. The CDR3 is 17 amino acids. Germline values: CDR1 SGHRS, CDR2 YFSETQ. V gave up 0 bases and J gave up 6 bases; unmatched junction bases: 11. CDR3 in DNA: TGCGCCAGCAGCTTGGGGTCTAGCGGGGCCAAAGGGGATACGCAGTATTTT. Translation: CASSLGSSGAKGDTQYF. Together with reference TRBV5-1 and TRBJ2-3, the CDR3 gives the full variable domain: KAGVTQTPRYLIKTRGQQVTLSCSPISGHRSVSWYQQTPGQGLQFLFEYFSETQRNKGNFPGRFSGRQFSNSRSEMNVSTLELGDSALYLCASSLGSSGAKGDTQYFGPGTRLTVL.

The V and J genes are TRBV5-1 and TRBJ1-2; no clear D. Trimming shortened V by 1 base and J by 3 bases, and 16 bases separated the two germline ends. The CDR3 covers 16 residues. Germline loops: CDR1 SGHRS, CDR2 YFSETQ. CDR3 nucleotide sequence: TGCGCCAGCAGCTTGTTGTCAGCGCTTAGTTACTATGGCTACACCTTC. Its protein is CASSLLSALSYYGYTF. Looking up the rest from reference TRBV5-1 and TRBJ1-2 gives the full variable domain: KAGVTQTPRYLIKTRGQQVTLSCSPISGHRSVSWYQQTPGQGLQFLFEYFSETQRNKGNFPGRFSGRQFSNSRSEMNVSTLELGDSALYLCASSLLSALSYYGYTFGSGTRLTVV.

The chain joins TRBV2 to TRBJ1-5; 7 positions agree with TRBD1. Trimming removed 8 bases from V and 6 bases from J; junction bases left unmatched: 4. The CDR3 length is 12 residues. Germline V gene lookup returns CDR1 SNHLY and CDR2 FYNNEI. The CDR3, as DNA: TGTGCCAGCGGGACAGAGTCTCAGCCCCAGCATTTT. Translation: CASGTESQPQHF.

The chain carries TRBV6-5 and TRBJ1-1; D remains ambiguous. The germline V gene has CDR1 MNHEY and CDR2 SVGAGI. This CDR3 region has 14 residues. V shed 6 bases and J shed 4 bases, with 15 bases lying between them. CDR3: CASRSETSFTEAFF. The CDR3 DNA reads as TGTGCCAGCAGGTCCGAAACGAGTTTCACTGAAGCTTTCTTT.

The chain employs TRBV9 and TRBJ2-5; TRBD2 might be the D (6 bases). The CDR3 spans 17 residues. Trimming removed 3 bases at V and 3 bases at J, with 21 bases between. The germline gives CDR1 SGDLS, CDR2 YYNGEE. CDR3 in DNA: TGTGCCAGCAGCGGTTCTTCCCCTGTGTGGGGGGAAGAGACCCAGTACTTC. Translating it yields CASSGSSPVWGEETQYF.

The chain joins TRBV4-1 to TRBJ2-5; 9 positions agree with TRBD2. The ends lost 1 base at V and 4 bases at J; junction bases unmatched: 10. Germline V CDR1 and CDR2: MGHRA, YSYEKL. This CDR3 has 17 amino acids. The CDR3 region is CASSQGNEPSGAETQYF. The CDR3 DNA reads TGCGCCAGCAGCCAAGGGAATGAGCCTAGCGGGGCAGAGACCCAGTACTTC.

This chain joins TRBV29-1 and TRBJ2-1, with D tentatively TRBD2 (5 bases). This CDR3 has 14 amino acids. CDR1 and CDR2 from the germline V gene are SQVTM and ANQGSEA. Trimming removed 5 bases from V and 2 bases from J, with 13 bases in between. This CDR3 is CSVQTRGAYNEQFF. The CDR3 bases are TGCAGCGTTCAAACACGGGGAGCCTACAATGAGCAGTTCTTC.

V usage is TRBV25-1 and J usage is TRBJ2-1; TRBD1 aligns across 7 bases. Trimming took 4 bases from V and 13 from J; bases not matched to a gene: 4. This CDR3 has 11 residues. CDR1 and CDR2 from the germline V gene are MGHDK and SYGVNS. CDR3 loop: CASSGQGKQFF. The CDR3, as DNA: TGTGCCAGCAGTGGACAGGGAAAACAGTTCTTC. The full variable domain, rest sourced from reference TRBV25-1 and TRBJ2-1, is EADIYQTPRYLVIGTGKKITLECSQTMGHDKMYWYQQDPGMELHLIHYSYGVNSTEKGDLSSESTVSRIRTEHFPLTLESARPSHTSQYLCASSGQGKQFFGPGTRLTVL.

There are a few counts of this clone. The chain carries TRBV29-1 and TRBJ1-6; no firm D call. The V and J ends lost 6 bases and 6 bases respectively, with 21 bases between them. The germline CDR1 and CDR2 sequences are SQVTM and ANQGSEA. The CDR3 is 16 amino acids. The CDR3 sequence: CSVGHRGHSSNSPLHF. The DNA of the CDR3 is TGCAGCGTCGGCCACCGAGGGCATTCGAGTAATTCACCCCTCCACTTT.

The rearrangement uses TRBV11-2 and TRBJ2-3; TRBD2 agrees at 8 bases. Germline V gene sequence: CDR1 SGHAT, CDR2 FQNNGV. CDR3 size: 14 residues. Germline trimming cut 0 bases from V and 6 bases from J; bases unmatched to any gene: 2. CDR3 coding DNA: TGTGCCAGCAGCTTAGAAGCGGGGGTCGATACGCAGTATTTT. Amino acids: CASSLEAGVDTQYF.

This chain uses TRBV5-1 with TRBJ2-3; no reliable D call. The CDR3 consists of 13 residues. The germline CDR1 and CDR2 sequences are SGHRS and YFSETQ. V lost 2 bases and J lost 6, with 10 bases in between. For the CDR3, the DNA is TGCGCCAGCAGCTTAAGTGTTCAGGATACGCAGTATTTT. Translating gives CASSLSVQDTQYF.

This rearrangement joins TRBV25-1 to TRBJ2-3; 7 bases agree with TRBD1. This CDR3 spans 14 amino acids. J was trimmed by 4 bases and V by 3 bases; bases with no gene match: 4. Germline V lookup: CDR1 MGHDK, CDR2 SYGVNS. This chain's CDR3 is CASSDLGGADTQYF. The CDR3 DNA reads as TGTGCCAGCAGTGATTTAGGGGGCGCAGATACGCAGTATTTT.